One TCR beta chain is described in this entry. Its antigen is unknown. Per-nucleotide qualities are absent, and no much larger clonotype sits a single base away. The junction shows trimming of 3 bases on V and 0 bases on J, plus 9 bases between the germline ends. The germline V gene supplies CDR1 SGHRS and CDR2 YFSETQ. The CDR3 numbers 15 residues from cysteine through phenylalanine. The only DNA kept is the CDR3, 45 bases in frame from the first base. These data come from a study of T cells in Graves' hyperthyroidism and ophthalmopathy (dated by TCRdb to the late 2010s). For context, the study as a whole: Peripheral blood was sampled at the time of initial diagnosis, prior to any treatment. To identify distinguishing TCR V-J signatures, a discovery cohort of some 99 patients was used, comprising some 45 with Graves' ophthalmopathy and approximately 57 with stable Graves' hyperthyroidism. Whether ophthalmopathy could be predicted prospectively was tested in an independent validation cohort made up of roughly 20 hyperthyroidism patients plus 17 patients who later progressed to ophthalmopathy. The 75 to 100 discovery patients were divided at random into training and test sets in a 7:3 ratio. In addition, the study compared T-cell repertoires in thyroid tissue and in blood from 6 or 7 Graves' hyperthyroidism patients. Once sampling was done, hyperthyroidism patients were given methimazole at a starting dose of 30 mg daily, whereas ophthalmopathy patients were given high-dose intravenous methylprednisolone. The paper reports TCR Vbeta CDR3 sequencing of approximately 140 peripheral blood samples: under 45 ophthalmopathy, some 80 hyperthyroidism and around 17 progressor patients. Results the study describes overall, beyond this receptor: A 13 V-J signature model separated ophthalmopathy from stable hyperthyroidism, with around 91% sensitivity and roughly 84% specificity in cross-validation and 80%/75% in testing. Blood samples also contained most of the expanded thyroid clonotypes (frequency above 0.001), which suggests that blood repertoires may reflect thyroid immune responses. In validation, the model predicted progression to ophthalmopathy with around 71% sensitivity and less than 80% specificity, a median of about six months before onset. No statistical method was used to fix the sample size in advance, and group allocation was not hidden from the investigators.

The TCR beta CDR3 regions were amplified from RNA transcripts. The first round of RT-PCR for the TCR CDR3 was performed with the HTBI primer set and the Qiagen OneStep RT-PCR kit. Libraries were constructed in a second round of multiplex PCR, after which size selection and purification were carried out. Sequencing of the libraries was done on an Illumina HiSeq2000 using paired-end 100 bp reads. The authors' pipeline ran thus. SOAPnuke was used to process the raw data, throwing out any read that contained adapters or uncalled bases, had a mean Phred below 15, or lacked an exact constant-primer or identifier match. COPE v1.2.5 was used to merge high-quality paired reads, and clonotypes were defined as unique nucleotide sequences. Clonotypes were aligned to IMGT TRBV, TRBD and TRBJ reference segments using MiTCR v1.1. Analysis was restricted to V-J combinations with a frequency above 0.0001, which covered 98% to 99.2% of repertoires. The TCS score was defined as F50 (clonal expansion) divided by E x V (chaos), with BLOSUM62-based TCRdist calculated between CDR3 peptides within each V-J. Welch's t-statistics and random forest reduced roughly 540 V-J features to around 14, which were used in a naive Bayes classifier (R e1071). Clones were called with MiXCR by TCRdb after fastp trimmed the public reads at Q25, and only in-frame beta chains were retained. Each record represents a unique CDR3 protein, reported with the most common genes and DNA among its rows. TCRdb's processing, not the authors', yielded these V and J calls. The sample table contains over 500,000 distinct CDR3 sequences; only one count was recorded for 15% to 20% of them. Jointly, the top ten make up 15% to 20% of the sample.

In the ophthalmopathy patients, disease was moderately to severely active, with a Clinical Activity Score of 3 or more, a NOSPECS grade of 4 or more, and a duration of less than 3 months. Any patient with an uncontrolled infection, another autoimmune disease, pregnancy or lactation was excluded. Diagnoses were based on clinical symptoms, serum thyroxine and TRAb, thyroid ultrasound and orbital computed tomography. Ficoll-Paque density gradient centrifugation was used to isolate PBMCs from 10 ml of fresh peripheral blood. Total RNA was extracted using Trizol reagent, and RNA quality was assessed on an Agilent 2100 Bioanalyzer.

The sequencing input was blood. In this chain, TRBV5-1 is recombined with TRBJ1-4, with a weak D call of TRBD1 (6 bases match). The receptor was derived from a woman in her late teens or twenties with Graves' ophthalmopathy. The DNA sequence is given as TGCGCCAGCAGCTGGGACATTTCAACTAATGAAAAACTGTTTTTT. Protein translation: CASSWDISTNEKLFF.